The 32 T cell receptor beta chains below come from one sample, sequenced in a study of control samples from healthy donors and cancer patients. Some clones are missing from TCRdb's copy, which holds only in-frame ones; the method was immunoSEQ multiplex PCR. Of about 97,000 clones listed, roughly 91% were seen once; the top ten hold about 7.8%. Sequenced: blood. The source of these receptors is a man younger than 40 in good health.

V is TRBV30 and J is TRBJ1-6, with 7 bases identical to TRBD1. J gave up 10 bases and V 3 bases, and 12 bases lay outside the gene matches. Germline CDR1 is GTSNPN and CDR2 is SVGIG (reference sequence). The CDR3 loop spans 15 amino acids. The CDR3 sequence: CAWRPIGGAVSPLHF. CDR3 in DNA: TGTGCCTGGAGGCCTATAGGGGGCGCGGTCTCACCCCTCCACTTT.

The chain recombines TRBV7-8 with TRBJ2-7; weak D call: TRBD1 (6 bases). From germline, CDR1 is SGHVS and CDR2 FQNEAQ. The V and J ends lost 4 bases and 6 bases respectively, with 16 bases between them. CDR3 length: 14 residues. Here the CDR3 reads CASSSTGIHSEQYF. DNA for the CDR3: TGTGCCAGCAGCTCTACAGGGATCCACTCCGAGCAGTACTTC.

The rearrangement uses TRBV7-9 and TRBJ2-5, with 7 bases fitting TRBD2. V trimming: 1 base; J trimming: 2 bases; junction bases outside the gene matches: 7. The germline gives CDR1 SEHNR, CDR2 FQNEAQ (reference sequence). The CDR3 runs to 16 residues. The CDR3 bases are TGTGCCAGCAGCTTAGAGGGCGGCGGGGGACAAGAGACCCAGTACTTC. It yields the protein CASSLEGGGGQETQYF. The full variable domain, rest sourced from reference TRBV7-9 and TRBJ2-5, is DTGVSQNPRHKITKRGQNVTFRCDPISEHNRLYWYRQTLGQGPEFLTYFQNEAQLEKSRLLSDRFSAERPKGSFSTLEIQRTEQGDSAMYLCASSLEGGGGQETQYFGPGTRLLVL.

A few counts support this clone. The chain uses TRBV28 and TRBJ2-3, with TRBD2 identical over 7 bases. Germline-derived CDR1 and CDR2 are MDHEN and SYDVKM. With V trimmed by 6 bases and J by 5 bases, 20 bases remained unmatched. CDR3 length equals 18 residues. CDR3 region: CASRTAGITPNGGDTQYF. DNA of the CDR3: TGTGCCAGCAGAACAGCGGGAATCACCCCTAACGGTGGAGATACGCAGTATTTT.

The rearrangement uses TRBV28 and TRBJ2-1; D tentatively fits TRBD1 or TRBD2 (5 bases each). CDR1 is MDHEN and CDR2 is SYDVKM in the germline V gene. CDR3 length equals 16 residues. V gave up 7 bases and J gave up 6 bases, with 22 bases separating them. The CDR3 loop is CASKAPGWDRSNEQFF. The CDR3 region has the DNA TGTGCCAGCAAAGCTCCGGGTTGGGACCGGAGCAATGAGCAGTTCTTC.

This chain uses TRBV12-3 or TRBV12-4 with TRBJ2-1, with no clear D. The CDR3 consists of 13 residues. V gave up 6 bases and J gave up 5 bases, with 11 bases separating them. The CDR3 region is CASSFWSDNEQFF. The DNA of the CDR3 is TGTGCCAGCAGCTTTTGGAGTGACAATGAGCAGTTCTTC.

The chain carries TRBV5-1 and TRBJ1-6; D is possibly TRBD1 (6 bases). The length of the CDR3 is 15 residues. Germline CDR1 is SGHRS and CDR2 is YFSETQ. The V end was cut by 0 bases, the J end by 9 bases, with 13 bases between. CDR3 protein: CASSLDIRGPSPLHF. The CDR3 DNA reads TGCGCCAGCAGCTTGGATATCAGGGGTCCTTCACCCCTCCACTTT.

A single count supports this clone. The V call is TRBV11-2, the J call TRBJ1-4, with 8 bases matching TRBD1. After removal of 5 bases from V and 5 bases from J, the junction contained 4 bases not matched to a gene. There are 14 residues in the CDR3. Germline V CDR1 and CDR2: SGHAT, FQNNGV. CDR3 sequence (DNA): TGTGCCAGCAGCCGGACAGGGACCAATGAAAAACTGTTTTTT. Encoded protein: CASSRTGTNEKLFF.

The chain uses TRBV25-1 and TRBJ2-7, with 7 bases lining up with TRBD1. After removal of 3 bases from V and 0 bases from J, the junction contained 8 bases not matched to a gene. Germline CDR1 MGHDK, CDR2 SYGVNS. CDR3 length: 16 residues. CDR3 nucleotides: TGTGCCAGCAGTGACAAGACAGGGCAGAGCTCCTACGAGCAGTACTTC. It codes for CASSDKTGQSSYEQYF.

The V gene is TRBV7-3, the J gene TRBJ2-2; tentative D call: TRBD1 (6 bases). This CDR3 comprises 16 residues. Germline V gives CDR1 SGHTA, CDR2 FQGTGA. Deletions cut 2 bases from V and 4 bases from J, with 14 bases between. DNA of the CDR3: TGTGCCAGCAGCTTATGGGGGCAGGGCGGCACCGGGGAGCTGTTTTTT. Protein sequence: CASSLWGQGGTGELFF.

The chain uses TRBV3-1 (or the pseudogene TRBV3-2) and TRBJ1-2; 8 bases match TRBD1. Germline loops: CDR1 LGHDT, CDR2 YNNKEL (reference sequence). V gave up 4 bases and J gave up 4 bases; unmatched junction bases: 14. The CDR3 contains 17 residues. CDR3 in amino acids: CASSLVPGQAGGYGYTF. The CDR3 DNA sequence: TGTGCCAGCAGCCTAGTACCGGGACAGGCCGGGGGCTATGGCTACACCTTC.

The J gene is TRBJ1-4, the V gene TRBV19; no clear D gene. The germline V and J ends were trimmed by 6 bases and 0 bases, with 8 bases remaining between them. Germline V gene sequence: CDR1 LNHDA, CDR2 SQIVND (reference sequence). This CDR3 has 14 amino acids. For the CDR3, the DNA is TGTGCCAGTAGCATCCGAACAACTAATGAAAAACTGTTTTTT. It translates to CASSIRTTNEKLFF.

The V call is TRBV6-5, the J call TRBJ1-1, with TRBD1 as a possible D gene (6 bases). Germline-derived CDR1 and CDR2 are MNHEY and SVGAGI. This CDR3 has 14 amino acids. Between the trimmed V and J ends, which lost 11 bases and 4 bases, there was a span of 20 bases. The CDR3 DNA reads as TGTGCCTGCTCATGGAGGGGGAGAGGCACTGAAGCTTTCTTT. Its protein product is CACSWRGRGTEAFF.

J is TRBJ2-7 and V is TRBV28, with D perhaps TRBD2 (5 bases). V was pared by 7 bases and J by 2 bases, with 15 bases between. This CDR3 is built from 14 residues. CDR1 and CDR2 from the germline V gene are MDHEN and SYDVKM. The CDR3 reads CASTRRGIPYEQYF. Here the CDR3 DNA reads TGTGCCAGCACCCGGAGAGGGATACCCTACGAGCAGTACTTC.

CDR3 nucleotide sequence: TGTGCCTGGAGTGTAGGCAGGACGGCGGATACGCAGTATTTT. Protein product: CAWSVGRTADTQYF. The chain recombines TRBV30 with TRBJ2-3; D gene ambiguous. CDR1 and CDR2 (germline): GTSNPN, SVGIG (reference sequence). The CDR3 totals 14 residues. V was clipped by 0 bases and J by 6 bases, with 13 bases between them.

The CDR3 is CASSIGPGPIGEQYF. The CDR3 region has the DNA TGTGCCAGTAGTATAGGGCCGGGACCCATAGGCGAGCAGTACTTC. The chain couples TRBV19 to TRBJ2-7; D possibly uses TRBD1 or TRBD2 (5 bases each). CDR3 length equals 15 residues. The germline V and J ends were trimmed by 1 base and 6 bases, with 16 bases remaining between them. Germline CDR1 LNHDA, CDR2 SQIVND (reference sequence).

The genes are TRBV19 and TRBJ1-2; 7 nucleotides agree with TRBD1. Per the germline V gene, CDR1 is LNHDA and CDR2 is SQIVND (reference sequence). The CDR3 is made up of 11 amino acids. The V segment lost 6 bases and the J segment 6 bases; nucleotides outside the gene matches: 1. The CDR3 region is CASSDRDGYTF. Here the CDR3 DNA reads TGTGCCAGTAGCGACAGGGATGGCTACACCTTC.

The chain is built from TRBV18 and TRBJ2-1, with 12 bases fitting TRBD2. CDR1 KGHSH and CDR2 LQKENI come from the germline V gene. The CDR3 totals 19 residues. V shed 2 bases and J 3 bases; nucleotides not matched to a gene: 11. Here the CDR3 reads CASSPRTSGESPRYNEQFF. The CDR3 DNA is TGTGCCAGCTCACCAAGGACTAGCGGGGAATCCCCTCGCTACAATGAGCAGTTCTTC.

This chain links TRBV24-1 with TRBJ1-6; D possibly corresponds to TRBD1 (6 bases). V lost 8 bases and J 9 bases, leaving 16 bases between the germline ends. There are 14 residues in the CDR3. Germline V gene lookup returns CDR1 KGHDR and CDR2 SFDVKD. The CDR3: CATTSTGRFSPLHF. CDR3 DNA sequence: TGTGCCACCACCTCGACAGGACGTTTTTCACCCCTCCACTTT.

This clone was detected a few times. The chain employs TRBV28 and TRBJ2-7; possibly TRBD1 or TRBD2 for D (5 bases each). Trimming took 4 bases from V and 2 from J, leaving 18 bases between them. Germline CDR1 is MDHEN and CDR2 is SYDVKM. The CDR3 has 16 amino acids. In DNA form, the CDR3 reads TGTGCCAGCAGTTCCCGAGGGACGGGAAAGCCCTACGAGCAGTACTTC. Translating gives CASSSRGTGKPYEQYF.

The DNA of the CDR3 is TGTGCCAGCAGTCCCCGCCTTCAGACAGGGAAGGGCTACACCTTC. Amino acid sequence: CASSPRLQTGKGYTF. This chain connects TRBV6-5 to TRBJ1-2; 7 bases align to TRBD1. Germline assignment: CDR1 MNHEY and CDR2 SVGAGI. This CDR3 has 15 residues. V was pared by 5 bases and J by 8 bases, with 14 bases of the junction left unmatched.

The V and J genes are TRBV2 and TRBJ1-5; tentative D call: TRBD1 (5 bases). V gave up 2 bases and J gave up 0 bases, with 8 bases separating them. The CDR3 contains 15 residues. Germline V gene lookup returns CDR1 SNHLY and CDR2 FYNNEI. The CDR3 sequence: CASSETGNSNQPQHF. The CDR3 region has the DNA TGTGCCAGCAGTGAAACAGGTAATAGCAATCAGCCCCAGCATTTT.

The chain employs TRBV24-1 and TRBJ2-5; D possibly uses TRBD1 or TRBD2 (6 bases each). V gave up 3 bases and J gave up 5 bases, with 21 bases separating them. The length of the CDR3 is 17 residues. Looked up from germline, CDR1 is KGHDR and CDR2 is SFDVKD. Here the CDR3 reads CATSDPPGHLGGETQYF. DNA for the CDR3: TGTGCCACCAGTGATCCCCCGGGACACTTGGGGGGTGAGACCCAGTACTTC.

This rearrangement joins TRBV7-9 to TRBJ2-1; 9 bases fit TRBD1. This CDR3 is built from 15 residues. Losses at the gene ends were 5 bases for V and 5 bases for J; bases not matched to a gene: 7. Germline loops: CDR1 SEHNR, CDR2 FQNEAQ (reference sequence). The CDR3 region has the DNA TGTGCCAGCAGCCCCCCGGGACAGGGTAACAATGAGCAGTTCTTC. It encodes CASSPPGQGNNEQFF. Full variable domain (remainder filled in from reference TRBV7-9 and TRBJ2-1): DTGVSQNPRHKITKRGQNVTFRCDPISEHNRLYWYRQTLGQGPEFLTYFQNEAQLEKSRLLSDRFSAERPKGSFSTLEIQRTEQGDSAMYLCASSPPGQGNNEQFFGPGTRLTVL.

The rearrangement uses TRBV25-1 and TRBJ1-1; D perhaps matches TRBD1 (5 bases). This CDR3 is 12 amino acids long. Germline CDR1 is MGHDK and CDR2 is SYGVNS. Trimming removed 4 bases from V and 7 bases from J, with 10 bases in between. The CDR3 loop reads CASSGQTVEAFF. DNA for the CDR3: TGTGCCAGCAGTGGACAGACAGTTGAAGCTTTCTTT.

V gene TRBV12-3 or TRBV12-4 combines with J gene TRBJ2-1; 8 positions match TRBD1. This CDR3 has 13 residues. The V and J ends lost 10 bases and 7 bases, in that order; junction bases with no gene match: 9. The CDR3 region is CAITDREENEQFF. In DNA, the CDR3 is TGTGCCATAACGGACAGGGAAGAAAATGAGCAGTTCTTC.

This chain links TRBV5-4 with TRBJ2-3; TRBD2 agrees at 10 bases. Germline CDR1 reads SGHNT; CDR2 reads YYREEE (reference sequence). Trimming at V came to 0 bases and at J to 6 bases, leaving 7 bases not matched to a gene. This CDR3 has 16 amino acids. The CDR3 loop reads CASSLERGGDGDTQYF. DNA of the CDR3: TGTGCCAGCAGCTTGGAGCGGGGGGGCGATGGGGATACGCAGTATTTT.

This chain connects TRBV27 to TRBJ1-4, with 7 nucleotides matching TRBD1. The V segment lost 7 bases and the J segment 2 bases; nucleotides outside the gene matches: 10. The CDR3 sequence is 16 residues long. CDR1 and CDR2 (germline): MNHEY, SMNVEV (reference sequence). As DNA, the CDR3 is TGTGCCAGCAAGGCCTCAGGAGGGGGCACTAATGAAAAACTGTTTTTT. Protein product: CASKASGGGTNEKLFF.

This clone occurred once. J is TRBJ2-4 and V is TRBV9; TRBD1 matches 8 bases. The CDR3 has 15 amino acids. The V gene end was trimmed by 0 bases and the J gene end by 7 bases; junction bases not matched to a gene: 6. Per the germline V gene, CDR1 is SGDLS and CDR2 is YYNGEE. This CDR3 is CASSVGSGGANIQYF. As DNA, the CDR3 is TGTGCCAGCAGCGTAGGTTCAGGGGGCGCGAACATTCAGTACTTC.

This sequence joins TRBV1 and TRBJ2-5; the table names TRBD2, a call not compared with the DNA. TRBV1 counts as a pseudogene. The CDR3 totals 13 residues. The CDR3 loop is CTSSQNVPGTQYF. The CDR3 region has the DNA TGCACCAGCAGCCAAAACGTCCCGGGGACCCAGTACTTC.

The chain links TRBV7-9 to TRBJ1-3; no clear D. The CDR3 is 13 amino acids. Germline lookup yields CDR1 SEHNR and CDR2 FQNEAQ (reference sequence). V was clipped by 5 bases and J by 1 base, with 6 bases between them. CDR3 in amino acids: CASSESSGNTIYF. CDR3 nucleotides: TGTGCCAGCAGCGAGTCTTCTGGAAACACCATATATTTT.

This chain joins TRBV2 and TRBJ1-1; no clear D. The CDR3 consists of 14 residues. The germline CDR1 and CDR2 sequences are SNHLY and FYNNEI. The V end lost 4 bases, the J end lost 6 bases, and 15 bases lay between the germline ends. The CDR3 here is CASSGPPPRAEAFF. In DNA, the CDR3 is TGTGCCAGCAGTGGTCCTCCACCTCGGGCTGAAGCTTTCTTT.